The sequence of this T cell receptor beta chain was determined in a study of human T cells and chemical hapten exposure. This clonotype was counted ten times or more. The antigen is unknown. Documented time point: patch test 1, 2 weeks after DPC sensitization. Regarding treatment: therapeutic diphenylcyclopropenone sensitization with weekly scalp DPC. From whole blood left unfractionated, total RNA was extracted. In TCRdb, the RACE reads were re-called with MiXCR into one record per CDR3 protein. The sample contains about 34,000 distinct CDR3 sequences, around 6.4% of which appear only once. The V gene's germline CDR1 is KGHSH and CDR2 LQKENI. V was cut by 5 bases and J by 0 bases, with 11 bases left in between. The CDR3 sequence is 16 residues long. Findings of the study overall: Patch test score rose with PT1 expanded TCRs, significant at 8, 16, 32, not 4. TCRs exceeding 1 in 1000 frequency stayed unchanged with DPC sensitization.

This chain links TRBV18 with TRBJ2-6; D uncertain. This TCR was sampled from a woman aged 30 to 39 with alopecia areata. Some clones in this sample may be carry-over from other donors' samples. Source: whole blood, taken in connection with sensitization to the hapten diphenylcyclopropenone (DPC). The CDR3 DNA is TGTGCCAGCTCATCGGTCCTACTCTCTGGGGCCAACGTCCTGACTTTC. Its protein is CASSSVLLSGANVLTF.